The rows below give T cell receptor beta chains drawn from one sample of a study of PD-1 blockade in mismatch repair-deficient tumors. What these receptors recognize is not known. Method: immunoSEQ multiplex PCR; TCRdb's copy keeps in-frame clones and lacks some. Of roughly 15,000 clones in the sample, about 88% are singletons; the top ten hold approximately 4.6%. Source: cells cultured in vitro, taken from a patient treated with pembrolizumab. These receptors all come from an adult with mismatch repair-deficient cancer. Each CDR3 is given with its conserved first and last residue. The D gene is left open where the match is weak. Size values are once, few and many counts, or a class for expanded clones, and some rows have none.

.	once	TRBV4-1	TRBJ2-7	TGCGCCAGCAGCCAGGGAGCCTCCTACGAGCAGTACTTC	CASSQGASYEQYF
TRBD1	.	TRBV7-6	TRBJ1-2	TGTGCCAGCAGCTTAGGTGGGACAGGGCAGGGTGGCTACACCTTC	CASSLGGTGQGGYTF
TRBD1	once	TRBV28	TRBJ2-7	TGTGCCAGCAGTTTGGGGGGACAGGGTCGCGAGCAGTACTTC	CASSLGGQGREQYF
.	.	TRBV2	TRBJ2-5	TGTGCCAGCAGTGAGGAGGCAGGCCCACAAGAGACCCAGTACTTC	CASSEEAGPQETQYF
.	.	TRBV28	TRBJ2-2	TGTGCCATAGAACGGGAACTCGCGGGGTCGAACACCGGGGAGCTGTTTTTT	CAIERELAGSNTGELFF
.	.	TRBV18	TRBJ1-5	TGTGCCAGCTCACCATTTGGACAAGATAGCAATCAGCCCCAGCATTTT	CASSPFGQDSNQPQHF
.	.	TRBV5-1	TRBJ2-3	TGCGCCAGCAGCTCCCTGGGGGGCGCTAGCACAGATACGCAGTATTTT	CASSSLGGASTDTQYF
.	.	TRBV28	TRBJ1-6	TGTGCCAGCAGTTTCGTCCCACCCCTCCACTTT	CASSFVPPLHF
TRBD1	.	TRBV9	TRBJ2-7	TGTGCCAGCAGCACAAGGACAGGGAAAGACTACGAGCAGTACTTC	CASSTRTGKDYEQYF
.	.	TRBV29-1	TRBJ1-1	TGCAGCGTTGGACTGGTCCTGAACACTGAAGCTTTCTTT	CSVGLVLNTEAFF
.	few	TRBV29-1	TRBJ1-1	TGCAGCGTTGTTGACACTGAAGCTTTCTTT	CSVVDTEAFF
TRBD2	.	TRBV5-4	TRBJ2-1	TGTGCCAGCAGCCCTAGCGGCCGGGCCTACAATGAGCAGTTCTTC	CASSPSGRAYNEQFF
TRBD1	.	TRBV10-3	TRBJ2-1	TGTGCCATCAGAACAGGGGGCATTTTCGATGAGCAGTTCTTC	CAIRTGGIFDEQFF
.	.	TRBV4-1	TRBJ2-7	TGCGCCAGCAGCCAAGATTTTCAACTCCCCTACGAGCAGTACTTC	CASSQDFQLPYEQYF
TRBD2	.	TRBV28	TRBJ2-4	TGTGCCAGCACCCCGGGACTAGCAGTAAACATTCAGTACTTC	CASTPGLAVNIQYF
.	once	TRBV18	TRBJ1-6	TGTGCCAGCTCACCACCTTCAGGGGTCGAATCACCCCTCCACTTT	CASSPPSGVESPLHF
.	.	TRBV5-8	TRBJ2-7	TGTGCCAGCAGGCCGGGACTGGGAATCTACGAGCAGTACTTC	CASRPGLGIYEQYF
.	.	TRBV11-3	TRBJ1-2	TGTGCCAGCAGCCCTGGGGGGGGCTATGGCTACACCTTC	CASSPGGGYGYTF
TRBD2	.	TRBV4-2	TRBJ2-5	TGTGCCAGCAGCCAAGGTAGCGGGAGCCAAGAGACCCAGTACTTC	CASSQGSGSQETQYF
.	.	TRBV5-5	TRBJ2-7	TGTGCCAGCAGCTTGGTTTCCGTCACCTACGAGCAGTACTTC	CASSLVSVTYEQYF
TRBD1	.	TRBV18	TRBJ1-1	TGTGCCAGCTCATCCCAGACAGGGCATGGGAACACTGAAGCTTTCTTT	CASSSQTGHGNTEAFF
.	few	TRBV5-6	TRBJ2-1	TGTGCCAGCAGCTTGGAGCTTTCGGCAGGCGAAGGACCCTACAATGAGCAGTTCTTC	CASSLELSAGEGPYNEQFF
.	.	TRBV19	TRBJ1-1	TGTGCCAGTAGTAGCCCCGGGGCCCCCTACACTGGGGCTTTCTTT	CASSSPGAPYTGAFF
.	.	TRBV28	TRBJ2-7	TGTGCCAGCAGTTTCACTGGGGGGTACGAGCAGTACTTC	CASSFTGGYEQYF
TRBD2	.	TRBV11-2	TRBJ2-7	TGTGCCAGCAGCTTAAATCGGGCGGGAGGTACCTACGAGCAGTACTTC	CASSLNRAGGTYEQYF
TRBD2	.	TRBV7-3	TRBJ2-2	TGTGCCAGCAGTCCCGGGACTAGCGGGATCCTCACCGGGGAGCTGTTTTTT	CASSPGTSGILTGELFF
TRBD2	few	TRBV5-4	TRBJ2-2	TGTGCCAGCAGCTCTCTTAGCGGGAAGAGCACCGGGGAGCTGTTTTTT	CASSSLSGKSTGELFF
.	.	TRBV10-3	TRBJ1-2	TGTGCCATCAGTGAGTCTGTAGGGTCTGGCTACACCTTC	CAISESVGSGYTF
TRBD1	.	TRBV5-6	TRBJ2-3	TGTGCCAGCAGCTTCGCTCTTGGACAGGGAACAGATACGCAGTATTTT	CASSFALGQGTDTQYF
TRBD2	.	TRBV4-2	TRBJ2-7	TGTGCCAGCAGCCAAGAAAGCTCCGGACTAGCCTACGAGCAGTACTTC	CASSQESSGLAYEQYF
TRBD2	.	TRBV11-2	TRBJ2-5	TGTGCCAGCAGCTTAGCACTAGCGGGAGCCAGGGAGACCCAGTACTTC	CASSLALAGARETQYF
.	.	TRBV18	TRBJ2-5	TGTGCCAGCTCACGATGGGACTCCGGGGAGACCCAGTACTTC	CASSRWDSGETQYF
TRBD1	.	TRBV27	TRBJ1-5	TGTGCCAGCAGTTCACACGGACAGGGTGTACAGCCCCAGCATTTT	CASSSHGQGVQPQHF
TRBD1	.	TRBV6-1	TRBJ2-1	TGTGCCAGCAAAAGGACAGGGGCTACCTACAATGAGCAGTTCTTC	CASKRTGATYNEQFF
.	.	TRBV29-1	TRBJ2-7	TGCAGCGTTGAAGAAGATAAAGCTCCCTCCTACGAGCAGTACTTC	CSVEEDKAPSYEQYF
.	.	TRBV5-4	TRBJ2-7	TGTGCCAGCAGCTTGATTAGCGGAAACTACGAGCAGTACTTC	CASSLISGNYEQYF
.	few	TRBV18	TRBJ2-7	TGTGCCAGCTCACCAACGGTGATAGCCTACGAGCAGTACTTC	CASSPTVIAYEQYF
TRBD2	.	TRBV5-4	TRBJ2-5	TGTGCCAGCAGTTTAGCGGGAGGGGGACAAGAGACCCAGTACTTC	CASSLAGGGQETQYF
.	.	TRBV7-9	TRBJ1-1	TGTGCCAGCAGCTTAGTCAGGGAGTTTTCTTTCTTT	CASSLVREFSFF
TRBD1	.	TRBV7-2	TRBJ2-7	TGTGCCAGCAGTAACACCGCCGGGACAGCCTCCTACGAGCAGTACTTC	CASSNTAGTASYEQYF
.	.	TRBV7-9	TRBJ1-2	TGTGCCAGCAGCCAGACGACAATTCGGTTTAACTATGGCTACACCTTC	CASSQTTIRFNYGYTF
TRBD1	.	TRBV7-8	TRBJ1-2	TGTGCCAGTCTGCAAGGGACAGAGGCCTCTTTGCATGGCTACACCTTC	CASLQGTEASLHGYTF
.	.	TRBV5-5	TRBJ1-2	TGTGCCAGCAGCTTTGGAGGGCTTGGCTACACCTTC	CASSFGGLGYTF
TRBD1	.	TRBV5-1	TRBJ1-3	TGCGCCAGCAGCTTGGACCGCCAGGGGGCTTATGGAAACACCATATATTTT	CASSLDRQGAYGNTIYF
TRBD2	.	TRBV7-6	TRBJ2-1	TGTGCCAGCAGCTCCCGTCTAGCGGGAGCCGAGTATGAGCAGTTCTTC	CASSSRLAGAEYEQFF
.	.	TRBV4-1	TRBJ1-1	TGCGCCAGCAGCCATCCGTTGAACACTGAAGCTTTCTTT	CASSHPLNTEAFF
.	.	TRBV7-9	TRBJ1-2	TGTGCCAGCTCCCTGGGACGGAGTAACTATGGCTACACCTTC	CASSLGRSNYGYTF
.	.	TRBV27	TRBJ2-2	TGTGCCAGCAGTTTAACGGCAGGGGTGAACACCGGGGAGCTGTTTTTT	CASSLTAGVNTGELFF
TRBD2	.	TRBV2	TRBJ2-7	TGTGCCAGCAGAGTAGCGGGAGGCTCCTACGAGCAGTACTTC	CASRVAGGSYEQYF